The 10 T cell receptor beta chains presented below share a single source sample, sequenced in a study of T cell responses to AZD1222 COVID-19 vaccine. Profiled with immunoSEQ multiplex PCR; TCRdb holds only in-frame clones, not every one. The data show roughly 130,000 clones, around 90% seen once. The sample was peripheral blood, taken on day 0 of AZD1222 vaccination. All receptors derive from an adult in good health.

The chain is built from TRBV15 and TRBJ2-6; D is tentatively TRBD1 or TRBD2 (6 bases each). The CDR3 sequence is 16 residues long. In germline, CDR1 is LNHNV, CDR2 YYDKDF (reference sequence). Trimming pared 3 bases from V and 0 bases from J, leaving 9 bases between. The CDR3, as DNA: TGTGCCACCAGCAGGGGGGGCAGCTCTGGGGCCAACGTCCTGACTTTC. Protein product: CATSRGGSSGANVLTF.

The J gene is TRBJ1-1, the V gene TRBV19; 7 bases match TRBD1. The CDR3 is 14 residues long. The ends lost 7 bases at V and 5 bases at J; junction bases unmatched: 10. CDR1 is LNHDA, CDR2 SQIVND, per germline (reference sequence). The CDR3 region has the DNA TGTGCCAGTACTGAGTTGACAGGGCGGACTGAAGCTTTCTTT. Amino acid sequence: CASTELTGRTEAFF. The variable domain in full, with the rest retrieved from reference TRBV19 and TRBJ1-1, is DGGITQSPKYLFRKEGQNVTLSCEQNLNHDAMYWYRQDPGQGLRLIYYSQIVNDFQKGDIAEGYSVSREKKESFPLTVTSAQKNPTAFYLCASTELTGRTEAFFGQGTRLTVV.

J is TRBJ1-1 and V is TRBV10-1; D is perhaps TRBD1 (5 bases). There are 13 residues in the CDR3. In germline, CDR1 is WNHNN, CDR2 SYGVQD (reference sequence). Trimming removed 6 bases from V and 0 bases from J, with 8 bases in between. In DNA form, the CDR3 reads TGCGCCAGCAGCGGGACCTTGAACACTGAAGCTTTCTTT. Its protein is CASSGTLNTEAFF.

The CDR3 is CATSRDRAVNTEAFF. CDR3 coding DNA: TGTGCCACCAGCAGGGATCGGGCCGTGAACACTGAAGCTTTCTTT. The chain has TRBV15 and TRBJ1-1; D is uncertain. The CDR3 runs 15 residues. The V and J ends lost 3 bases and 0 bases respectively, with 11 bases between them. Germline CDR1 LNHNV, CDR2 YYDKDF (reference sequence).

This clone was found once. V and J are TRBV10-1 and TRBJ2-2, with D maybe TRBD1 (5 bases). This CDR3 is 15 amino acids long. Trimming left V 2 bases short and J 6 bases short, with 13 bases between. Looked up from germline, CDR1 is WNHNN and CDR2 is SYGVQD (reference sequence). The CDR3 bases are TGCGCCAGCAGTGAGGCAGGGATAGGGCCCGGGGAGCTGTTTTTT. It translates to CASSEAGIGPGELFF.

V gene TRBV7-5 combines with J gene TRBJ2-7; TRBD2, as called in the table, went unchecked against the DNA. TRBV7-5 is reported as a pseudogene. CDR3 size: 13 residues. For the CDR3, the DNA is TGTGCCAGAAGCCCCCCCCTTCCGGTCGAGCAGTACTTC. Protein product: CARSPPLPVEQYF.

This chain connects TRBV4-2 to TRBJ2-1, with 12 bases matching TRBD2. The CDR3 is made up of 16 amino acids. Trimming took 1 base from V and 8 from J; bases not matched to a gene: 6. Germline V gene sequence: CDR1 LGHNA, CDR2 YNFKEQ. CDR3 DNA sequence: TGTGCCAGCAGCCAAGCTAGCGGGGGGGCGATCTATGAGCAGTTCTTC. Translating gives CASSQASGGAIYEQFF.

The chain couples TRBV10-3 to TRBJ1-2; 7 bases line up with TRBD1. CDR3 size: 13 residues. V lost 3 bases, J lost 7 bases, and 5 bases stayed unmatched. The germline V gene has CDR1 ENHRY and CDR2 SYGVKD. In DNA form, the CDR3 reads TGTGCCATCAGTGACTGGCAGGGGGGTGGCTACACCTTC. As protein: CAISDWQGGGYTF.

This clone was found once. The rearrangement uses TRBV5-1 and TRBJ2-7; 7 bases are shared with TRBD1. This CDR3 is built from 14 residues. Trimming removed 0 bases from V and 6 bases from J; junction bases left unmatched: 6. Germline CDR1 is SGHRS and CDR2 is YFSETQ. Here the CDR3 reads CASSLGQGFGEQYF. The CDR3, as DNA: TGCGCCAGCAGCTTGGGACAGGGCTTCGGCGAGCAGTACTTC.

The chain couples TRBV5-1 to TRBJ2-2; 9 bases line up with TRBD2. The CDR3 is 15 amino acids. The junction had 7 bases not matched to a gene; V was cut back by 5 bases and J by 5 bases. Germline CDR1 SGHRS, CDR2 YFSETQ. This CDR3 is CASSSGGRETGELFF. In DNA form, the CDR3 reads TGCGCCAGCAGTAGCGGGGGCCGGGAGACCGGGGAGCTGTTTTTT.